Shown below are 7 T cell receptor beta chains from a single sample sequenced in a study of blood T cells in healthy people across ages. The use of a sample-barcoded 5' primer and a J-beta primer mix characterized a second PCR of about 7 to 12 cycles. In TCRdb, the 5' RACE reads were re-called with MiXCR into one record per CDR3 protein. The data contain roughly 1,700,000 distinct CDR3 sequences, roughly 27% of them seen just once; the ten biggest clones take up more than 6%. Sequenced: blood. The source is a woman under 40 in good health.

In this sample, this clonotype turned up many times. The chain employs TRBV4-1 and TRBJ2-7; D may match TRBD1 or TRBD2 (6 bases each). The CDR3 consists of 15 residues. Germline V gene sequence: CDR1 MGHRA, CDR2 YSYEKL. V was shortened by 1 base and J by 3 bases, with 13 bases between the two germline ends. CDR3 DNA sequence: TGCGCCAGCAGCCAAGTGACAGGAGGGTACTACGAGCAGTACTTC. Translated: CASSQVTGGYYEQYF.

V gene TRBV20-1 combines with J gene TRBJ2-7; no clear D. Germline V CDR1 and CDR2: DFQATT, SNEGSKA (reference sequence). The CDR3 has 10 amino acids. The V end lost 8 bases, the J end lost 6 bases, and 11 bases lay between the germline ends. CDR3 sequence (DNA): TGCAGTAAATACTGGGGCGAGCAGTACTTC. It is translated as CSKYWGEQYF.

The gene calls are TRBV9 and TRBJ2-1, with 7 bases matching TRBD1. Germline CDR1 and CDR2: SGDLS and YYNGEE. The CDR3 contains 15 residues. After removal of 4 bases from V and 3 bases from J, the junction contained 7 bases not matched to a gene. In nucleotides, the CDR3 is TGTGCCAGCAGCCCGACAGGGAACCGCTACAATGAGCAGTTCTTC. The encoded protein is CASSPTGNRYNEQFF.

Ten or more counts support this clonotype. The chain has TRBV10-1 and TRBJ2-3, with TRBD1 identical over 7 bases. Germline assignment: CDR1 WNHNN and CDR2 SYGVQD (reference sequence). V shed 2 bases, J shed 2 bases, and the junction held 4 bases outside the gene matches. The CDR3 is 15 residues long. The DNA of the CDR3 is TGCGCCAGCAGTGAGGTGGGACAGCCCACAGATACGCAGTATTTT. Residues: CASSEVGQPTDTQYF.

At least ten counts were recorded for this clonotype. V is TRBV7-9 and J is TRBJ2-1; D is uncertain. The V gene lost 7 bases and the J gene lost 2 bases, with 9 bases spanning the gap. CDR3 size: 13 residues. Germline-derived CDR1 and CDR2 are SEHNR and FQNEAQ (reference sequence). CDR3 residues: CASTSPTYNEQFF. The CDR3 coding sequence is TGTGCCAGCACCTCTCCTACCTACAATGAGCAGTTCTTC.

This rearrangement joins TRBV28 to TRBJ1-5; a weak D match, TRBD1 (6 bases). V was trimmed by 7 bases and J by 3 bases, leaving 13 bases between them. CDR1 and CDR2 (germline): MDHEN, SYDVKM. The CDR3 is 14 residues long. The CDR3 coding sequence is TGTGCCAGCAAAGGACAGATTACCAATCAGCCCCAGCATTTT. Protein product: CASKGQITNQPQHF.

The chain is built from TRBV4-1 and TRBJ2-1; 8 bases fit TRBD1. CDR1 MGHRA and CDR2 YSYEKL come from the germline V gene. CDR3 size: 16 residues. V trimming: 0 bases; J trimming: 4 bases; junction bases outside the gene matches: 5. The CDR3 DNA sequence: TGCGCCAGCAGCCAAGATCCGGGACAGGAATACAATGAGCAGTTCTTC. Encoded protein: CASSQDPGQEYNEQFF.